This T cell receptor beta chain stems from a study of cytomegalovirus exposure and HLA in healthy donors (dated by TCRdb to 2015 to 2018). In terms of the full investigation: In an earlier analysis of approximately 500 of the donors, 250 to 300 Gb of sequence data and 100 million or so unique TCR beta sequences from 150 million to 200 million T cells were reported. About 310 gigabases of sequencing data and approximately 80 million unique TCR sequences were included in an early release covering 550 to 800 HLA-typed donors. Of the 398 genotyped donors, over 65% fell in the genetic ancestry cluster associated with self-reported Caucasian donors. The study aimed to test whether signatures of past pathogen exposure could be identified by cataloging public T cell receptors. The T cell repertoires of under 700 subjects were profiled by immunosequencing and related to cytomegalovirus serostatus. Besides the first cohort of hundreds of subjects, a separate validation cohort made up of over a hundred different subjects was used. High-throughput TCR immunosequencing, statistical association of individual TCRs with disease status, and machine learning were combined to predict cytomegalovirus infection status. A later analysis re-examined previously published TCR beta repertoires from around 670 donors and added high-resolution HLA genotyping to investigate patterns of TCR occurrence. In the later analysis, no new phenotypic data were used to find candidate immune exposures; instead, reliance was placed on TCR beta sequences and their occurrence across donors. An earlier analysis of about 620 of the donors applied high-throughput TCR beta sequencing to assess whether each TCR beta V gene segment acted as functional or pseudogenic. Donor age, sex, ethnicity and CMV serostatus were compiled alongside the repertoire data. A later genetic analysis used genome-wide SNP genotypes for about 65% of the roughly 700 donors, treating that subset as a discovery cohort. All discovery cohort repertoires had been generated using a single sequencing platform. Both class I and class II loci were covered by HLA typing, at four-digit resolution. Typing coverage differed by locus: A, B, C, DRB1 and DQB1 were typed in roughly 620-640 donors, DQA1 in approximately 520, DPA1 in around 580, and DPB1 in 472. Four or five DR-DQ haplotypes were handled as single units for association and clustering because linkage in the cohort was strong. Among about 400 genotyped donors of the cohort, an average of approximately 240,000 unique TCR beta nucleotide sequences was sequenced per donor, of which 15% to 20% were non-productive.

The cohort comprised around 700 healthy bone marrow donors. Cohort members were all nominally healthy when sampled, although unrecorded immune exposures were likely present. The donor was CMV seropositive and belonged to the group of 250 to 300 seropositive cohort members. Every donor gave a peripheral blood sample, and the peripheral blood mononuclear cells from that sample were used for TCR beta sequencing. The Qiagen DNeasy Blood Extraction Kit was used to extract genomic DNA from the blood cell samples. The research as a whole found: The 87-base-pair reads could not distinguish some IMGT-functional V segments, including TRBV6-2 and TRBV6-3, so those segments were excluded. Because HLA typing was unavailable for some donors at each locus, only the typed subset was used in association tests. The only immune exposure information available for the cohort was CMV serostatus. In vitro tests confirmed that three of the cytomegalovirus-associated TCR beta chains recognize cytomegalovirus antigens. Most CMV-associated TCR beta chains appeared to be HLA-restricted in a later analysis, and the HLA associations seemed to be driven largely by CMV exposure. A total of around 150 TCR beta chains were listed by the study as associated with cytomegalovirus. Sequencing depth was assumed to be roughly uniform across donors in the presence/absence analyses, though that assumption may not hold. An earlier analysis of roughly 570 of the donors showed that most TCR beta V segments appeared in productive rearrangements either about 87% or about 30% of the time, which broadly matched IMGT annotations. Most TCR sequences were seen in very few donors, while some public TCRs were found in many individuals. In a later genetic analysis, a missense DCLRE1C variant was associated with V-gene and J-gene trimming of TCR beta chains, and the association was replicated in an independent cohort. Several of the top co-occurrence clusters appeared to be linked to parvovirus B19, influenza, CMV and Epstein-Barr virus, according to a later analysis. In a later analysis, some 18,000 TCR beta sequences were associated with specific HLA alleles at a false discovery rate of 0.05. Because counts were too low, seventeen rarely observed V segments, including chromosome 9 orphons, were excluded from the earlier analysis of several hundred of the donors. It was suggested by the authors that the approach could potentially be generalized to other disease states and immunological phenotypes. The cohort was sequenced for TCR beta chains only, and without alpha or paired-chain data the features that could be detected were limited. Compared with the 666-donor mean, donors in an Asian-associated ancestry cluster had fewer N-insertions in productive TCRs, according to a later genetic analysis. A further reported finding was that TCR beta sequences accurately predicted the HLA-A and HLA-B alleles for most subjects in the first cohort. Compared with equally common non-associated chains, HLA-associated TCR beta chains in a later analysis were more clonally expanded and had lower generation probabilities. When HLA alleles, especially DR and DQ, strongly co-occurred, attributing TCR associations to individual alleles was difficult. A later analysis found that TCR association rates varied across HLA loci, with DRB1 alleles showing the most associated TCRs and HLA-C alleles the fewest. Correlated functional status among segregating V segments might reflect linkage disequilibrium, but an unknown experimental factor could not be ruled out. The sequencing pipeline was judged likely to have produced a cluster of highly shared sequence variants as a technical artifact. In both the original and validation cohorts, the classifier was reported to diagnose cytomegalovirus status with high specificity and sensitivity.

The library was built by means of the immunoSEQ multiplex PCR assay. For the multiplex PCR, a mixture combining 60 forward primers for TCR Vbeta segments and 13 reverse primers for TCR Jbeta segments was used. Amplification of the CDR3 region of rearranged TCR beta genes was performed with a multiplex PCR assay on genomic DNA. On the Illumina HiSeq System, the amplified TCR beta libraries were sequenced as 87-base-pair reads. Processing in the source paper ran as follows. A later analysis tallied 75 million to 95 million unique TCR beta chains across the 666 repertoires, and about 10 million of those chains were shared by two or more donors. Raw reads were error-corrected and collapsed into unique sequences with a nearest-neighbor algorithm that merged closely related sequences to remove PCR and sequencing errors. Alignment of CDR3 sequences to IMGT reference sequences was used to assign V, D and J gene segments. For a sequence to be retained, a match of at least six nucleotides to both a V gene segment and a J gene segment was required. Rearrangements were classified as productive when the CDR3 lacked stop codons and remained in frame with V and J, and all other rearrangements were classified as non-productive. CDR3 was defined by IMGT convention, running from the second conserved V-encoded cysteine to the conserved J-encoded phenylalanine. In an earlier analysis of 500 to 650 of the donors, sequences lacking an unambiguous match to a single V gene segment were excluded. In an earlier analysis of 500 to 750 of the donors, V segments were called functional above 56.7% productive rearrangements and were called segregating when the between-donor standard deviation exceeded 5%. To diagnose cytomegalovirus status from the catalog of TCR beta chain sequences, a statistical classification framework was built. A later analysis assigned V and J genes by comparing TCR nucleotide sequences with IMGT/GENE-DB human TR gene sequences. In a later analysis, CDR3 sequences and most-parsimonious VDJ recombination scenarios were assigned using the TCRdist pipeline. A later analysis defined each TCR beta chain by its CDR3 amino acid sequence plus V-gene family, and excluded reads lacking a unique V-gene family. To address suspected cross-contamination and a sequencing artifact, a later analysis removed over 500 highly shared, low-generation-probability nucleotide sequences. In a later analysis, a clonal expansion index for each public chain was calculated from normalized within-repertoire ranks of inferred template counts. A later analysis computed generation probabilities with a VDJ recombination model fitted to out-of-frame rearrangements, and checked the results against IGoR. Hypergeometric tests were used in a later analysis to score TCR-TCR, TCR-HLA and TCR-CMV co-occurrence, with a repertoire-size bias correction applied to the TCR pairs. False discovery rates were estimated in a later analysis by permuting HLA or CMV assignments 20 times. In a later analysis, co-occurring TCRs were grouped with DBSCAN, and TCRdist sequence similarity was added when clustering was performed within HLA-allele-positive subsets. For co-occurrence clustering, repertoires with fewer than 30,000 or more than 120,000 public chains were excluded, along with about five repertoires with anomalous nucleotide sharing. The table comes from immuneACCESS by way of TCRdb, which keeps in-frame sequences with V and J called. Part of the clones is missing from these tables; in studies checked, under half for an unresolved V gene and the rest for unknown reasons. V, J and clone size are those of that table, while D and trimming were read from the DNA. The sample contains around 100,000 clones, roughly 85% of them found a single time. The ten largest clones add up to 5.8% of the sample.

About this clone: Which antigen it targets is not known. Per-base qualities were not stored, and no clone one base away is much larger.

The junction shows trimming of 3 bases on V and 3 bases on J, plus 8 bases between the germline ends. The germline V gene encodes CDR1 SGHVS and CDR2 FNYEAQ. The CDR3 runs 13 amino acids, cysteine and phenylalanine included. CDR3 DNA only is kept here, 39 bases in frame from base 1. Sequencing was performed on PBMCs. The sequence came from a man in his sixties in good health and CMV-seropositive. The V gene is TRBV7-6 and the J gene is TRBJ1-2; the D gene is unclear. The nucleotide sequence reads TGTGCCAGCAGCTTGGACTTGTACTATGGCTACACCTTC. The encoded protein is CASSLDLYYGYTF.